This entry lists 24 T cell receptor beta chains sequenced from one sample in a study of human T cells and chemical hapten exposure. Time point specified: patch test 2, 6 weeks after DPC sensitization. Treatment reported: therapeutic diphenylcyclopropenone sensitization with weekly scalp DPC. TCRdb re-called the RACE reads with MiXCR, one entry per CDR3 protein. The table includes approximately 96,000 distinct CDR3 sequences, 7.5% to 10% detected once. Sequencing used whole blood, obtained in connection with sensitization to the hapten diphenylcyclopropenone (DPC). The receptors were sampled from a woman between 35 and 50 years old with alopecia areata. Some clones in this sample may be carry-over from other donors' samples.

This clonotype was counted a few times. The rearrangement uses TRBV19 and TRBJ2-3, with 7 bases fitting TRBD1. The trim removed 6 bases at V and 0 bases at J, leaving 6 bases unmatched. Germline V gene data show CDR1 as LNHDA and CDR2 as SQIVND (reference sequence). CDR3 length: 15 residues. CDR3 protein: CASREGTASTDTQYF. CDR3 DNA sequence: TGTGCCAGTAGGGAAGGGACAGCCAGCACAGATACGCAGTATTTT.

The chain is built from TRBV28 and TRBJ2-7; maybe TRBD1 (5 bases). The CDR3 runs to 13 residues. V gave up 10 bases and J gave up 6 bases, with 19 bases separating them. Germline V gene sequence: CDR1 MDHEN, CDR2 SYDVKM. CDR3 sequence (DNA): TGTGCCATTAACCGGGTCCCTACAGGCGAGCAGTACTTC. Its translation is CAINRVPTGEQYF.

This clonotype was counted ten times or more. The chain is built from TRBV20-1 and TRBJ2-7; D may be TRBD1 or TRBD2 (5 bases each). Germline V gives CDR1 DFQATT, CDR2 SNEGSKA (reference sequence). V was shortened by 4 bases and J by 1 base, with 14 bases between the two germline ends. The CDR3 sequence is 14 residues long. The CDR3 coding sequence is TGCAGTGCTATTTCTGGGACGGGGTCCTACGAGCAGTACTTC. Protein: CSAISGTGSYEQYF.

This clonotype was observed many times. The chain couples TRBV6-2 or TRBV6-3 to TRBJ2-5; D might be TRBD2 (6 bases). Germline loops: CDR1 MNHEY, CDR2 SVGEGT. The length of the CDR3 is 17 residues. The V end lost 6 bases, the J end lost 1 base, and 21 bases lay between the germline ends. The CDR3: CASRRKSGRSPQETQYF. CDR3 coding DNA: TGTGCCAGCAGACGGAAAAGCGGGCGCTCTCCCCAAGAGACCCAGTACTTC.

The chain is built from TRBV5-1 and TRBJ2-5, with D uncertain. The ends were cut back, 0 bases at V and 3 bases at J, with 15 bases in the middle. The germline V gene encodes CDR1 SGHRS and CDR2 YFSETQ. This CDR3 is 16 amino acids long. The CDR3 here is CASSLAGGGGEETQYF. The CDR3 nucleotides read TGCGCCAGCAGCTTGGCCGGCGGTGGCGGAGAAGAGACCCAGTACTTC.

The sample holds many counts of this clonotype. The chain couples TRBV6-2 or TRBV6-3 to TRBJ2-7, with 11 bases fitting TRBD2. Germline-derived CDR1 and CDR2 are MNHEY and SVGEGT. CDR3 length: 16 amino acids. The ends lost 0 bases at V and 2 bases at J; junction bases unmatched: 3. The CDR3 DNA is TGTGCCAGCAGTTACTCGACTAGCGGGATCACCTACGAGCAGTACTTC. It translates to CASSYSTSGITYEQYF.

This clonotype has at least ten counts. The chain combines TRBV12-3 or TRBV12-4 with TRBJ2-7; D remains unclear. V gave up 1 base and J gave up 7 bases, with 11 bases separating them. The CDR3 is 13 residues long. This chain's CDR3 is CASSLVFEVEQYF. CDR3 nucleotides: TGTGCCAGCAGTTTAGTTTTTGAGGTGGAGCAGTACTTC.

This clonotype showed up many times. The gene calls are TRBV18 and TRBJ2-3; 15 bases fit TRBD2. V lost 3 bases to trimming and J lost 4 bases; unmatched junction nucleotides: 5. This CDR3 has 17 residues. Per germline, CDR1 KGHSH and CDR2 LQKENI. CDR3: CASSPGLAGGLADTQYF. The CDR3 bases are TGTGCCAGCTCACCTGGACTAGCGGGAGGGCTGGCAGATACGCAGTATTTT.

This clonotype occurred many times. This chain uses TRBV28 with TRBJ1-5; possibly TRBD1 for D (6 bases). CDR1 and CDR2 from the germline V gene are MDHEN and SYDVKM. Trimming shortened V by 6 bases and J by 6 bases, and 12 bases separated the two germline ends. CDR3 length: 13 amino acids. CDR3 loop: CASSWGAAQPQHF. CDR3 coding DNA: TGTGCCAGCAGCTGGGGGGCGGCTCAGCCCCAGCATTTT.

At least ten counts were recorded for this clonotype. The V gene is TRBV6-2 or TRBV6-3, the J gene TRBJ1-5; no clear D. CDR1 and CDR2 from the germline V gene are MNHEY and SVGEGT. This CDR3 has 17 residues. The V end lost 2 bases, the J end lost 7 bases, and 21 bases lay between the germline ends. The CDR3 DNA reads TGTGCCAGCAGTTACCCCCCAGGATGGGGTGGCGACCAGCCCCAGCATTTT. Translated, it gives CASSYPPGWGGDQPQHF.

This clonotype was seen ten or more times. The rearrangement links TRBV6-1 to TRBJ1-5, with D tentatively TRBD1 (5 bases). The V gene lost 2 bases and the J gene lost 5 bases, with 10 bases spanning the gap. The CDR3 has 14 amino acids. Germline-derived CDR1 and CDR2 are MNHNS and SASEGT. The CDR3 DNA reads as TGTGCCAGCAGTGAATTCAGGGTTGATCAGCCCCAGCATTTT. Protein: CASSEFRVDQPQHF.

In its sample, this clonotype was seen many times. This CDR3 reads CASSLWGTGSYNEQFF. DNA of the CDR3: TGCGCCAGCAGCTTGTGGGGGACAGGCTCCTACAATGAGCAGTTCTTC. This rearrangement joins TRBV5-1 to TRBJ2-1; 8 bases match TRBD1. The V and J ends lost 1 base and 0 bases, in that order; junction bases with no gene match: 3. The CDR3 consists of 16 residues. Germline assignment: CDR1 SGHRS and CDR2 YFSETQ.

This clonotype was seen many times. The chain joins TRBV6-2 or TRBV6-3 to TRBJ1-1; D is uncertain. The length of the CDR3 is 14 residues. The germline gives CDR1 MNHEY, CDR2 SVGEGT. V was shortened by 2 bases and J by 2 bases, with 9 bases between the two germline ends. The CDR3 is CASSYGRLNTEAFF. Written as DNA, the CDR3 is TGTGCCAGCAGTTACGGGCGGCTAAACACTGAAGCTTTCTTT.

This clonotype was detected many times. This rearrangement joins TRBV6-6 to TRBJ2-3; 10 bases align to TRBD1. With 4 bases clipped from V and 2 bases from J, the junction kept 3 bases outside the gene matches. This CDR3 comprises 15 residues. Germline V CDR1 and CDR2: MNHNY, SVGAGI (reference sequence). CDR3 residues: CASSWDRGDTDTQYF. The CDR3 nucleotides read TGTGCCAGCAGTTGGGACAGGGGAGACACAGATACGCAGTATTTT.

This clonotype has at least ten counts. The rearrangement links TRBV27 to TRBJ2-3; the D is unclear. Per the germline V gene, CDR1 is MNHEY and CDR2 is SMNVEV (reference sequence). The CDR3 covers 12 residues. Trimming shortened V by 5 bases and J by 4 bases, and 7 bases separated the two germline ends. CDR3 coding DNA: TGTGCCAGCAGTCCTAACGCAGATACGCAGTATTTT. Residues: CASSPNADTQYF.

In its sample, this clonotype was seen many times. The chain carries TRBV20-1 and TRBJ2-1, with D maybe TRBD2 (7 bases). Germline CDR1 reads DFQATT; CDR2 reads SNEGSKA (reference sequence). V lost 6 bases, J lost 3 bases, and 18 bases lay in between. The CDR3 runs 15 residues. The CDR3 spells CSADRGEGGYNEQFF. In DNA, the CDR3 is TGCAGTGCGGACCGGGGGGAAGGGGGCTACAATGAGCAGTTCTTC.

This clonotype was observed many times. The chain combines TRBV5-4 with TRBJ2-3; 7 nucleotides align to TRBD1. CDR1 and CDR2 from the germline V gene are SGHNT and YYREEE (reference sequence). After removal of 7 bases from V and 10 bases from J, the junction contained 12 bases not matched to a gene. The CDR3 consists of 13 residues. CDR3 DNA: TGTGCCAGCGGGACAGCAGGGGGAAGGGCGCAGTATTTT. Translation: CASGTAGGRAQYF.

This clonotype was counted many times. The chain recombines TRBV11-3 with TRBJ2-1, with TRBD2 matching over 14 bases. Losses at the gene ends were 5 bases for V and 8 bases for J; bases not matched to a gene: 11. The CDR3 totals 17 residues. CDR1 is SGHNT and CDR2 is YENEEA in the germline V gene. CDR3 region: CASSPGGGLAGGDEQFF. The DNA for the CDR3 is TGTGCCAGCAGCCCCGGTGGCGGACTAGCGGGAGGCGATGAGCAGTTCTTC.

CDR3 residues: CASSPSGYTGELFF. The CDR3 coding sequence is TGTGCCAGCAGCCCCTCCGGGTACACCGGGGAGCTGTTTTTT. The rearrangement uses TRBV11-3 and TRBJ2-2; D call uncertain. Trimming pared 5 bases from V and 3 bases from J, leaving 10 bases between. Germline V lookup: CDR1 SGHNT, CDR2 YENEEA. This CDR3 comprises 14 residues.

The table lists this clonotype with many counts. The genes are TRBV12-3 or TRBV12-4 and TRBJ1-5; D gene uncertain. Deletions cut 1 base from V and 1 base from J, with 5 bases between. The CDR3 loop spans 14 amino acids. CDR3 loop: CASSLGWSNQPQHF. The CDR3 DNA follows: TGTGCCAGCAGTTTAGGCTGGAGCAATCAGCCCCAGCATTTT.

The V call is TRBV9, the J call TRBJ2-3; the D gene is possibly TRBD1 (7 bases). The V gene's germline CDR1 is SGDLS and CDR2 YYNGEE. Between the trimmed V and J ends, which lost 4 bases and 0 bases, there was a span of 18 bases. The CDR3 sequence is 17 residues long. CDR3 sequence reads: CASSPKAGGPSTDTQYF. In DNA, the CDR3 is TGTGCCAGCAGCCCTAAGGCAGGGGGGCCTAGCACAGATACGCAGTATTTT.

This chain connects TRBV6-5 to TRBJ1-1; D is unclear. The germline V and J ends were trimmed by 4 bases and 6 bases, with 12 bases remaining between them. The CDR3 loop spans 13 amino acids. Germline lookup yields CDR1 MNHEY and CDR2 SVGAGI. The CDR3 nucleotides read TGTGCCAGCAGTTCCCAAAGGTACGCTGAAGCTTTCTTT. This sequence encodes CASSSQRYAEAFF.

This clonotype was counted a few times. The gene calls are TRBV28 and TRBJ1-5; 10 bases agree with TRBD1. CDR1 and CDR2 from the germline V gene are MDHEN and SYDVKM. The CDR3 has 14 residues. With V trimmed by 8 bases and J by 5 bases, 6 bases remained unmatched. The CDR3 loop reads CASLTGGDHQPQHF. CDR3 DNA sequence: TGTGCCAGCTTGACAGGGGGCGACCATCAGCCCCAGCATTTT.

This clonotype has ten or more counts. The CDR3 DNA reads TGCAGCGTTGACGATGGCGGGAGCGCAGATACGCAGTATTTT. This translates into CSVDDGGSADTQYF. The chain is built from TRBV29-1 and TRBJ2-3; 7 bases map to TRBD2. CDR1 SQVTM and CDR2 ANQGSEA come from the germline V gene. After removal of 3 bases from V and 4 bases from J, the junction contained 7 bases not matched to a gene. The CDR3 extends over 14 amino acids.